This T cell receptor beta chain was identified during a study of OX40 agonist ivuxolimab in advanced cancers. The wider study: Patients assigned to dose escalation were diagnosed with hepatocellular carcinoma, melanoma, renal cell or head and neck cancer. Points from the study as a whole: Those patients achieving a partial response at 0.1-3.0 mg/kg showed among the lowest clonal expansion. Clonal expansion from baseline to week 6 occurred in both CD4+ and CD8+ T cells.

Turning to this clone: Its antigen is as yet unknown.

Repertoires were generated with immunoSEQ multiplex PCR, while TCRdb's copy carries only in-frame clones and drops some. The sample has about 14,000 clones; roughly 79% are singletons. The V segment lost 4 bases and the J segment 2 bases; nucleotides outside the gene matches: 7. Per germline, CDR1 MNHNS and CDR2 SASEGT. The CDR3 is 15 residues long. The sequences come from CD4+ or CD8+ T cells sorted from blood, collected in a trial of the OX40 agonist ivuxolimab. The J gene is TRBJ2-7, the V gene TRBV6-1; 8 bases agree with TRBD2. This receptor was identified in an adult with an advanced solid tumor such as melanoma, head and neck, liver or kidney cancer. CDR3 sequence: CASSATPREAYEQYF. DNA for the CDR3: TGTGCCAGCAGTGCCACGCCGCGGGAGGCCTACGAGCAGTACTTC.